The 15 T cell receptor beta chains below all came from one sample that was sequenced in a study of control samples from healthy donors and cancer patients. TCRdb's copy holds only in-frame clones and misses some; the assay was immunoSEQ multiplex PCR. The table records 78,000 or so clones, 84% of them present only once. What was sequenced was blood. These receptor sequences come from a man in his forties or fifties in good health.

The chain combines TRBV7-6 with TRBJ2-5; D is tentatively TRBD1 or TRBD2 (6 bases each). The CDR3 runs to 14 residues. Germline V lookup: CDR1 SGHVS, CDR2 FNYEAQ. V dropped 3 bases and J dropped 4 bases, with 12 bases sitting between them. This CDR3 reads CASSLGGGAETQYF. The CDR3 nucleotides read TGTGCCAGCAGCTTGGGGGGCGGGGCAGAGACCCAGTACTTC.

Only a few counts were recorded for this clone. The chain joins TRBV4-1 to TRBJ2-7; 11 positions agree with TRBD2. Germline V CDR1 and CDR2: MGHRA, YSYEKL. With V trimmed by 2 bases and J by 3 bases, 3 bases remained unmatched. The CDR3 length is 15 residues. CDR3 sequence reads: CASSQLAGGLYEQYF. CDR3 in DNA: TGCGCCAGCAGCCAACTAGCGGGAGGACTCTACGAGCAGTACTTC.

CDR3: CASNLNRNEQYF. Written as DNA, the CDR3 is TGTGCCAGCAACCTAAATAGAAACGAGCAGTACTTC. The chain has TRBV21-1 and TRBJ2-7; whether TRBD2, the table's D call, matches the DNA was not checked. TRBV21-1 represents a pseudogene. This CDR3 contains 12 residues.

The CDR3 bases are TGTGCCAGCAGGGGACAGACAAACACCGGGGAGCTGTTTTTT. This codes for CASRGQTNTGELFF. The chain uses TRBV6-5 and TRBJ2-2; 7 positions agree with TRBD1. The germline V gene encodes CDR1 MNHEY and CDR2 SVGAGI. The ends lost 6 bases at V and 2 bases at J; junction bases unmatched: 3. CDR3 length: 14 amino acids.

This rearrangement joins TRBV5-1 to TRBJ1-1, with 7 bases aligning to TRBD1. This CDR3 has 14 amino acids. Germline CDR1 is SGHRS and CDR2 is YFSETQ. V shed 4 bases and J 0 bases; nucleotides not matched to a gene: 3. In DNA form, the CDR3 reads TGCGCCAGCAGCACGGGACAGATGAACACTGAAGCTTTCTTT. Protein: CASSTGQMNTEAFF.

The CDR3 DNA is TGTGCCAGTAGTACCCGGGACAGTGGGGATACGCAGTATTTT. It specifies CASSTRDSGDTQYF. This chain uses TRBV19 with TRBJ2-3; TRBD1 matches 7 bases. The CDR3 extends over 14 amino acids. Germline V gene data show CDR1 as LNHDA and CDR2 as SQIVND (reference sequence). V dropped 4 bases and J dropped 6; count of bases not matched to a gene: 7.

This sequence joins TRBV6-2 or TRBV6-3 and TRBJ2-7, with D perhaps TRBD2 (6 bases). Germline CDR1 and CDR2: MNHEY and SVGEGT. There are 16 residues in the CDR3. V was clipped by 6 bases and J by 4 bases, with 22 bases between them. The CDR3 sequence is CASSLKGIGRGYEQYF. DNA of the CDR3: TGTGCCAGCAGCCTAAAGGGTATCGGGAGAGGGTACGAGCAGTACTTC.

The J gene is TRBJ2-1, the V gene TRBV10-3; a possible D gene is TRBD1 (6 bases). This CDR3 has 15 residues. In germline, CDR1 is ENHRY, CDR2 SYGVKD. V lost 6 bases, J lost 0 bases, and 12 bases lay in between. DNA for the CDR3: TGTGCCATCAGCGCAACAGGGAGCTCCTACAATGAGCAGTTCTTC. Protein product: CAISATGSSYNEQFF.

This clone was found once. This chain joins TRBV30 and TRBJ1-2; D possibly corresponds to TRBD1 (5 bases). Trimming removed 2 bases at V and 8 bases at J, with 12 bases between. Germline CDR1 and CDR2: GTSNPN and SVGIG (reference sequence). CDR3 length: 12 residues. CDR3 coding DNA: TGTGCCTGGAGTTTGACAGATTCCGGCTACACCTTC. Amino acids: CAWSLTDSGYTF.

The V and J genes are TRBV4-1 and TRBJ2-3; TRBD2 matches 9 bases. The CDR3 totals 16 residues. V lost 5 bases and J lost 4; bases outside the gene matches: 10. The germline gives CDR1 MGHRA, CDR2 YSYEKL. CDR3 residues: CASSSTGTSFSDTQYF. The CDR3 nucleotides read TGCGCCAGCAGCTCGACCGGGACTAGCTTCTCAGATACGCAGTATTTT.

The chain carries TRBV19 and TRBJ2-1, with 12 bases that match TRBD2. CDR1 is LNHDA, CDR2 SQIVND, per germline (reference sequence). V was pared by 6 bases and J by 5 bases, with 5 bases of the junction left unmatched. The CDR3 sequence is 15 residues long. CDR3 in amino acids: CASSQLAGGHNEQFF. The DNA of the CDR3 is TGTGCCAGTAGCCAACTAGCGGGAGGACACAATGAGCAGTTCTTC.

V gene TRBV18 combines with J gene TRBJ2-5, with D possibly TRBD1 on 5 matching bases. Near its end, the DNA agrees better with TRBJ2-7, so the J call may be wrong. Germline V gene sequence: CDR1 KGHSH, CDR2 LQKENI. CDR3 length: 13 amino acids. CDR3 loop: CASSPPDSYEQYF. The CDR3 DNA sequence: TGTGCCAGCTCACCGCCAGACAGCTACGAGCAGTACTTC.

V gene TRBV6-5 combines with J gene TRBJ2-2, with 7 bases that match TRBD1. This CDR3 has 13 amino acids. V shed 6 bases and J 4 bases; nucleotides not matched to a gene: 2. Germline CDR1 and CDR2: MNHEY and SVGAGI. The CDR3: CASRTGFTGELFF. The CDR3 DNA sequence: TGTGCCAGCAGGACAGGGTTCACCGGGGAGCTGTTTTTT.

The rearrangement uses TRBV12-5 and TRBJ2-5, with no clear D. V was clipped by 0 bases and J by 2 bases, with 7 bases between them. The length of the CDR3 is 14 residues. Germline V gives CDR1 LGHNT, CDR2 FRNRAP. The chain's CDR3 is CASGLVSGQETQYF. The CDR3 bases are TGTGCTAGTGGTTTGGTCTCCGGACAAGAGACCCAGTACTTC. Using reference TRBV12-5 and TRBJ2-5 for the parts outside the CDR3, the full variable domain is DARVTQTPRHKVTEMGQEVTMRCQPILGHNTVFWYRQTMMQGLELLAYFRNRAPLDDSGMPKDRFSAEMPDATLATLKIQPSEPRDSAVYFCASGLVSGQETQYFGPGTRLLVL.

This chain joins TRBV7-2 and TRBJ1-1; possibly TRBD1 for D (6 bases). Germline CDR1 is SGHTA and CDR2 is FQGNSA. CDR3 length: 14 residues. V was clipped by 5 bases and J by 3 bases, with 13 bases between them. Written as DNA, the CDR3 is TGTGCCAGCAGCCATGCGGGGGGCTACACTGAAGCTTTCTTT. This codes for CASSHAGGYTEAFF.